This T cell receptor beta chain derives from a study of T cells in Graves' hyperthyroidism and ophthalmopathy. This clonotype was seen repeatedly, ten times or more. The CDR3 is 14 residues long. Trimming left V 5 bases short and J 7 bases short, with 12 bases between. Germline-derived CDR1 and CDR2 are MNHEY and SMNVEV (reference sequence). There were TCR beta CDR3 regions amplified from RNA transcripts. First-round RT-PCR of the TCR CDR3 relied on the HTBI primer set. TCRdb re-called the multiplex PCR reads with MiXCR, one entry per CDR3 protein. The data contain around 500,000 distinct CDR3 sequences, 22% of them singletons.

The receptor comes from a woman in her 70s with Graves' ophthalmopathy. V usage is TRBV27 and J usage is TRBJ1-6; D perhaps matches TRBD1 (5 bases). The sample consisted of blood. Here the CDR3 reads CASSPAWGNSPLHF. DNA for the CDR3: TGTGCCAGCAGTCCAGCATGGGGGAATTCACCCCTCCACTTT.